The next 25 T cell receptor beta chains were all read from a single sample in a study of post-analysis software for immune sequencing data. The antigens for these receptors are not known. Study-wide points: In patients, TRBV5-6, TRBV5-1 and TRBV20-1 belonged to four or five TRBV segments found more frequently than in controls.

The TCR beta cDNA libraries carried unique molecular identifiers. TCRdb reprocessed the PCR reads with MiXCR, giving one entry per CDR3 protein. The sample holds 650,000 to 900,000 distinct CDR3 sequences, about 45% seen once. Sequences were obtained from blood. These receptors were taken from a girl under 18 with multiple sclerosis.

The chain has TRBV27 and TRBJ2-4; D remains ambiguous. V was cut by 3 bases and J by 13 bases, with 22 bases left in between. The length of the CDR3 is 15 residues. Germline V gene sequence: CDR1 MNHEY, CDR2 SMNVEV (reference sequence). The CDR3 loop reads CASSLESTAVVGQYF. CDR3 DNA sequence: TGTGCCAGCAGTTTGGAGTCCACAGCCGTGGTGGGGCAGTACTTC.

In DNA, the CDR3 is TGCAGCGTCGCTCAGAACACTGAAGCTTTCTTT. As protein: CSVAQNTEAFF. The chain carries TRBV29-1 and TRBJ1-1; the D is unclear. The CDR3 is made up of 11 amino acids. Germline V lookup: CDR1 SQVTM, CDR2 ANQGSEA. Deletions cut 6 bases from V and 1 base from J, with 6 bases between. Full variable domain (outside the CDR3, taken from reference TRBV29-1 and TRBJ1-1): SAVISQKPSRDICQRGTSLTIQCQVDSQVTMMFWYRQQPGQSLTLIATANQGSEATYESGFVIDKFPISRPNLTFSTLTVSNMSPEDSSIYLCSVAQNTEAFFGQGTRLTVV.

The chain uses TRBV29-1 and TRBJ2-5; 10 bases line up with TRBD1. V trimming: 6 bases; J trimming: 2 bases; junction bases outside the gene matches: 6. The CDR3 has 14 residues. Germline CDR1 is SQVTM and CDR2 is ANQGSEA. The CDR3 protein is CSVRDRGGQETQYF. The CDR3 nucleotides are TGCAGCGTAAGGGACAGGGGAGGACAAGAGACCCAGTACTTC.

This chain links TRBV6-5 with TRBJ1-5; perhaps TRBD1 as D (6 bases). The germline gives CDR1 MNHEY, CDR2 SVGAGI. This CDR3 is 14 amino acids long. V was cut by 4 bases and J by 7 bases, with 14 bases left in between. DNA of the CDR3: TGTGCCAGCAGTTCCATCTCAGGGGTACAGCCCCAGCATTTT. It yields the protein CASSSISGVQPQHF.

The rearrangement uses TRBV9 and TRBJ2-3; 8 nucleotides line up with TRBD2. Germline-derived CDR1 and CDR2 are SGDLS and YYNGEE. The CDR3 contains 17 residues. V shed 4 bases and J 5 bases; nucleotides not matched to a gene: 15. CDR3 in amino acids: CASSNNLGREVGDTQYF. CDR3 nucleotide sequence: TGTGCCAGCAGCAACAACTTGGGGCGGGAGGTCGGAGATACGCAGTATTTT.

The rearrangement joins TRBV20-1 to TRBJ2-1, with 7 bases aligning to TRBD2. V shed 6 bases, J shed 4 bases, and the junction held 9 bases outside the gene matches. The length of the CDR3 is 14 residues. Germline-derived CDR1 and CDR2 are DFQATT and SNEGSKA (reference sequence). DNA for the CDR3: TGCAGTGCCCCCCACGGGACTACTTACAATGAGCAGTTCTTC. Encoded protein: CSAPHGTTYNEQFF.

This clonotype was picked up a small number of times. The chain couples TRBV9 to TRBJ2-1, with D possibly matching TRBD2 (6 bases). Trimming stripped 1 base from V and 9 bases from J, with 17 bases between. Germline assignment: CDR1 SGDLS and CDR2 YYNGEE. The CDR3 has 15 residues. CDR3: CASSVSTGVGLEQFF. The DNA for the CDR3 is TGTGCCAGCAGCGTATCTACGGGAGTTGGTCTTGAGCAGTTCTTC.

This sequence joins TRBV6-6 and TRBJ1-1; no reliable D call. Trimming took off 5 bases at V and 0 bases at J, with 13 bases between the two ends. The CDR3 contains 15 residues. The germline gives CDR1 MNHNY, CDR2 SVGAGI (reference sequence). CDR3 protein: CASSRSNQVNTEAFF. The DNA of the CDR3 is TGTGCCAGCAGTCGATCGAATCAGGTGAACACTGAAGCTTTCTTT.

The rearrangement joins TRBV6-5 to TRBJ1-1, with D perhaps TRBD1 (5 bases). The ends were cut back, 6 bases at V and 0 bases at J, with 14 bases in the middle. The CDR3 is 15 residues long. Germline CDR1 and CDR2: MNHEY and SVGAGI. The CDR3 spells CASRKNQGLNTEAFF. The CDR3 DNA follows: TGTGCCAGCAGGAAAAATCAGGGTTTGAACACTGAAGCTTTCTTT.

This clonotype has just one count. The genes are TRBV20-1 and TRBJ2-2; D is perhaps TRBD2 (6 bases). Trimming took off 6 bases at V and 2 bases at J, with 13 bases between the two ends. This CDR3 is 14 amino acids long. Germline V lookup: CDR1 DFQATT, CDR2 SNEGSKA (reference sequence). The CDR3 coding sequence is TGCAGTGCAGACTCCGGGACTAACACCGGGGAGCTGTTTTTT. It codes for CSADSGTNTGELFF.

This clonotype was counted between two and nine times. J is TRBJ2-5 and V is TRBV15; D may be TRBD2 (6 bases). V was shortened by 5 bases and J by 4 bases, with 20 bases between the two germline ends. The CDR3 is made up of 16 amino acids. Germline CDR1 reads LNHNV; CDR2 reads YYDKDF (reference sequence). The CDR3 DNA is TGTGCCACCAGCCCGGGACTTCAACTCAGCGGAGAGACCCAGTACTTC. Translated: CATSPGLQLSGETQYF. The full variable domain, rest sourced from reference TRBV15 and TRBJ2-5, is DAMVIQNPRYQVTQFGKPVTLSCSQTLNHNVMYWYQQKSSQAPKLLFHYYDKDFNNEADTPDNFQSRRPNTSFCFLDIRSPGLGDTAMYLCATSPGLQLSGETQYFGPGTRLLVL.

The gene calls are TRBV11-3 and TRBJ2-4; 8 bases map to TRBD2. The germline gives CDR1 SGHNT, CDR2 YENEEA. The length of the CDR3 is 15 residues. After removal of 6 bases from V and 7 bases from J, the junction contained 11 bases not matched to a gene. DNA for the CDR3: TGTGCCAGCAGGCGTCGGGAGGGGAGGATGAACATTCAGTACTTC. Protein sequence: CASRRREGRMNIQYF.

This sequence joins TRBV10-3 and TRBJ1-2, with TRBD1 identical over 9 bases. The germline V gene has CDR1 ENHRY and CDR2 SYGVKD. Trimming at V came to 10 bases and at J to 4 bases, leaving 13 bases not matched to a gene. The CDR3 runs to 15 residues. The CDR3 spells CASDGTGGSSYGYTF. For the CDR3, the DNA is TGTGCCAGCGACGGCACAGGGGGCTCCTCCTATGGCTACACCTTC.

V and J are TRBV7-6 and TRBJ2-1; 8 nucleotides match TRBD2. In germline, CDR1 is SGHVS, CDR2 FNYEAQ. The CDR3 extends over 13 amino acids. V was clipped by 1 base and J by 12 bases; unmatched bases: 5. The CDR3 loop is CASSLERTSMQFF. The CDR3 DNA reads TGTGCCAGCAGCTTAGAGCGGACTAGCATGCAGTTCTTC.

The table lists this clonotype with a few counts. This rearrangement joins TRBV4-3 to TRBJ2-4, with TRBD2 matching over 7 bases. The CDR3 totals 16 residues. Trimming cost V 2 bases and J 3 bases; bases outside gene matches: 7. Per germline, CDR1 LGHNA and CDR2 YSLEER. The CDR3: CASSQLAATGKNIQYF. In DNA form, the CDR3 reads TGCGCCAGCAGCCAACTAGCGGCGACGGGCAAAAACATTCAGTACTTC.

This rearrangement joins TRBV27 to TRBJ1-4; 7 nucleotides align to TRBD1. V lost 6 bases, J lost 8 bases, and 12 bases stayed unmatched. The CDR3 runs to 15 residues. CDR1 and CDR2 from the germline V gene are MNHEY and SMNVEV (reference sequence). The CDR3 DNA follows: TGTGCCAGCAGCTACCGAGCCAGGGGGACCGAAAAACTGTTTTTT. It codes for CASSYRARGTEKLFF.

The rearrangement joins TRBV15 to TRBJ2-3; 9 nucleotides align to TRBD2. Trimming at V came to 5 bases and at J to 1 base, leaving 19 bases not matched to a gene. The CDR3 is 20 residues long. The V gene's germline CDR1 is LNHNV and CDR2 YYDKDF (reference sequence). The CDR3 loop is CATSPGRLAGRGGGTDTQYF. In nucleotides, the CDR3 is TGTGCCACCAGCCCAGGAAGGCTAGCGGGAAGGGGAGGTGGCACAGATACGCAGTATTTT.

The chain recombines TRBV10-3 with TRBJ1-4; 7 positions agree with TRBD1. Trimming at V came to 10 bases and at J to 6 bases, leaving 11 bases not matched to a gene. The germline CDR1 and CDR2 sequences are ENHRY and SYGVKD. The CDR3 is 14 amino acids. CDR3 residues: CATRQGLQDEKLFF. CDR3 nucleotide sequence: TGTGCCACTAGACAGGGCCTACAGGATGAAAAACTGTTTTTT.

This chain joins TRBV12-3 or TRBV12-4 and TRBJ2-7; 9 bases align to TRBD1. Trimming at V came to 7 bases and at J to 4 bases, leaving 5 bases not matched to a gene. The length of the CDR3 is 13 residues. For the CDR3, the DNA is TGTGCCAGCAAGGAACAGGGGGCGTACGAGCAGTACTTC. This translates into CASKEQGAYEQYF.

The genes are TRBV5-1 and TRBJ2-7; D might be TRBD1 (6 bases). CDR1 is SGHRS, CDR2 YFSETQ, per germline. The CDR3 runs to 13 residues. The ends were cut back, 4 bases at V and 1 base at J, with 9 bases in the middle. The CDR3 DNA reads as TGCGCCAGCAGCCAGGGGTGGTCCTACGAGCAGTACTTC. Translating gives CASSQGWSYEQYF.

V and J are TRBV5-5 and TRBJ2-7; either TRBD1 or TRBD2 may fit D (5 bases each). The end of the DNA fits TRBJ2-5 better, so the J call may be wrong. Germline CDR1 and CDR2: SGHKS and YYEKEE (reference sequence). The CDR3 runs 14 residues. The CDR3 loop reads CASSAGTFVETQYF. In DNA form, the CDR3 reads TGTGCCAGCAGCGCCGGGACCTTTGTGGAGACCCAGTACTTC.

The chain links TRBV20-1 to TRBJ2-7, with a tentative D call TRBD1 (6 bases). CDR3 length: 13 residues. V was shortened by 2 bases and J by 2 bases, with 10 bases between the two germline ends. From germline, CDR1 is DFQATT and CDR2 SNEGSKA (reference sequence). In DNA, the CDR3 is TGCAGTGCTAGAACAGGGATCCCCTACGAGCAGTACTTC. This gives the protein CSARTGIPYEQYF.

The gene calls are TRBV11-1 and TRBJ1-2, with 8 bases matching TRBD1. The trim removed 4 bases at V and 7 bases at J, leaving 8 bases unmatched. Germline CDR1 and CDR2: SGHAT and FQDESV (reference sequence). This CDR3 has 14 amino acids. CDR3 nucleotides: TGTGCCAGCAGCTCCCCCGACAGGGGTCTTGGCTACACCTTC. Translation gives CASSSPDRGLGYTF. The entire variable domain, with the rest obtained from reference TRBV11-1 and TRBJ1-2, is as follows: EAEVAQSPRYKITEKSQAVAFWCDPISGHATLYWYRQILGQGPELLVQFQDESVVDDSQLPKDRFSAERLKGVDSTLKIQPAELGDSAMYLCASSSPDRGLGYTFGSGTRLTVV.

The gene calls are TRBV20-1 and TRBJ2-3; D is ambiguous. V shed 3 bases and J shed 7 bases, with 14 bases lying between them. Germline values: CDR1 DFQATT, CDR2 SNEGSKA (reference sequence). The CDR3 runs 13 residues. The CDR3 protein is CSASPGPAHTQYF. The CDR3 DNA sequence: TGCAGTGCTAGTCCCGGGCCCGCACATACGCAGTATTTT.

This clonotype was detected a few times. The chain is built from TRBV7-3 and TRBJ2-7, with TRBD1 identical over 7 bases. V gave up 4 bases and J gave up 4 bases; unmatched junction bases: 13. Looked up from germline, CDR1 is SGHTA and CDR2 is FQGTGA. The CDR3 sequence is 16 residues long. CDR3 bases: TGTGCCAGCAGCTCCGGGACAGCATCAAGGTTGTACGAGCAGTACTTC. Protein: CASSSGTASRLYEQYF.